This entry concerns a single T cell receptor beta chain. What it recognizes is unknown. Its ends do not fully match the called genes, so a read error is possible. Other DNA sequences in this sample translate to the same CDR3. The time point is: after dendritic cell vaccination, including at tumor progression/relapse. Selection required adequate fresh-frozen tumor tissue plus more than two years' survival data. Sequencing was performed with immunoSEQ multiplex PCR; in TCRdb, only in-frame clones are kept and a portion is missing. The sample yields more than 95,000 clones, nearly 90% seen once. The germline gives CDR1 SGHDT, CDR2 YYEEEE. This CDR3 comprises 15 residues. This sample is drawn from a study of glioma-infiltrating T cells after dendritic cell vaccination. The study's findings and limits: No direct clonality-survival link was found; a diverse polyclonal response may matter.

V and J are TRBV5-6 and TRBJ1-6; D is uncertain. The TCR sequence derives from a human donor with glioblastoma. Sequencing was performed on blood, taken after dendritic cell vaccination. CDR3 nucleotides: TGTGCCAGCAGCTTCGAGGGAGTAGATAATTCCCCCCTCCACTTT. Translating gives CASSFEGVDNSPLHF.